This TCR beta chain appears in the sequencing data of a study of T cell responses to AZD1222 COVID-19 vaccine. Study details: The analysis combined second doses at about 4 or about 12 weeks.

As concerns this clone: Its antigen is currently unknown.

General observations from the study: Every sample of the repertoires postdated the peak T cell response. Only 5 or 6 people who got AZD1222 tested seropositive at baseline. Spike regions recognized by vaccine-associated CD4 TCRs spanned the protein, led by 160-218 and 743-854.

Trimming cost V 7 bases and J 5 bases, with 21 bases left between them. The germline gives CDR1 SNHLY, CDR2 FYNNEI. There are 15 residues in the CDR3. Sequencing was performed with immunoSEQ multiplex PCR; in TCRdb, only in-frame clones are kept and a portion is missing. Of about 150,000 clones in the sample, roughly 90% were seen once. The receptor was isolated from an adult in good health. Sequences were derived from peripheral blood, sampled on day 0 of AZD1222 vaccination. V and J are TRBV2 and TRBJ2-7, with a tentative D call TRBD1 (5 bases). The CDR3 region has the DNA TGTGCCAGCACCAGGAGAGGCCAGGGCACCCACGAGCAGTACTTC. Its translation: CASTRRGQGTHEQYF. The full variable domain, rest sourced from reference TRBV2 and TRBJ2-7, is EPEVTQTPSHQVTQMGQEVILRCVPISNHLYFYWYRQILGQKVEFLVSFYNNEISEKSEIFDDQFSVERPDGSNFTLKIRSTKLEDSAMYFCASTRRGQGTHEQYFGPGTRLTVT.